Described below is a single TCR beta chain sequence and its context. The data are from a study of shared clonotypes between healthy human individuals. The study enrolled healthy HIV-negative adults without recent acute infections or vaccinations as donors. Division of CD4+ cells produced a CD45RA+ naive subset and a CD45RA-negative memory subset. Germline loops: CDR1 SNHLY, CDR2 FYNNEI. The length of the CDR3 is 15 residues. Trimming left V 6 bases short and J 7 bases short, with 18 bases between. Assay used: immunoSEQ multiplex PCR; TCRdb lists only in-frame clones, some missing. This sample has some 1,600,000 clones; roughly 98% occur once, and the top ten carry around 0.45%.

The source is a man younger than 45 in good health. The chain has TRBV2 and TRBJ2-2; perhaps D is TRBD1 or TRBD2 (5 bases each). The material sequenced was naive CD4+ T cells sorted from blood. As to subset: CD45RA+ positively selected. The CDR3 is CASSGAGTTVGELFF. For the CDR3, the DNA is TGTGCCAGCAGCGGGGCCGGGACGACCGTCGGGGAGCTGTTTTTT. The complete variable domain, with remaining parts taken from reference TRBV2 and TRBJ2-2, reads EPEVTQTPSHQVTQMGQEVILRCVPISNHLYFYWYRQILGQKVEFLVSFYNNEISEKSEIFDDQFSVERPDGSNFTLKIRSTKLEDSAMYFCASSGAGTTVGELFFGEGSRLTVL.